This passage covers 5 T cell receptor beta chains from one sample sequenced in a study of control samples from healthy donors and cancer patients. Sequencing was performed with immunoSEQ multiplex PCR; in TCRdb, only in-frame clones are kept and a portion is missing. This sample has around 170,000 clones, with nearly 90% found just once. Sequencing used blood. The source is a woman in her fifties or sixties in good health.

The chain carries TRBV7-9 and TRBJ1-1; D possibly corresponds to TRBD1 (5 bases). CDR1 is SEHNR and CDR2 is FQNEAQ in the germline V gene (reference sequence). The CDR3 totals 13 residues. V lost 7 bases and J lost 5, with 14 bases in between. CDR3 region: CASTVGGRTEAFF. CDR3 sequence (DNA): TGTGCCAGCACCGTGGGGGGTCGGACTGAAGCTTTCTTT.

The chain has TRBV24-1 and TRBJ1-1; no reliable D call. Trimming pared 2 bases from V and 7 bases from J, leaving 13 bases between. From germline, CDR1 is KGHDR and CDR2 SFDVKD. The CDR3 length is 14 residues. The DNA of the CDR3 is TGTGCCACCAGTGATTCGGCGAGGGTGGGTGAAGCTTTCTTT. Protein: CATSDSARVGEAFF.

There are a few counts of this clone. This chain joins TRBV29-1 and TRBJ2-1; 9 positions agree with TRBD2. V lost 4 bases to trimming and J lost 4 bases; unmatched junction nucleotides: 2. The CDR3 consists of 13 residues. CDR1 and CDR2 from the germline V gene are SQVTM and ANQGSEA. CDR3 in amino acids: CSVGGGGYNEQFF. CDR3 DNA sequence: TGCAGCGTTGGCGGGGGGGGTTACAATGAGCAGTTCTTC.

V gene TRBV6-1 combines with J gene TRBJ1-2; D gene ambiguous. The germline V gene encodes CDR1 MNHNS and CDR2 SASEGT. V lost 1 base, J lost 7 bases, and 16 bases lay in between. This CDR3 is built from 15 residues. The CDR3 here is CASSEDAGSISGYTF. CDR3 DNA sequence: TGTGCCAGCAGTGAAGACGCAGGTTCGATAAGTGGCTACACCTTC.

V is TRBV7-2 and J is TRBJ2-1; no definite D call. The CDR3 is 13 residues long. The germline V gene has CDR1 SGHTA and CDR2 FQGNSA. V was cut by 9 bases and J by 0 bases, with 9 bases left in between. CDR3 in amino acids: CASSVYSYNEQFF. CDR3 sequence (DNA): TGTGCCAGTTCCGTCTACTCCTACAATGAGCAGTTCTTC.